The clone carrying this T cell receptor beta chain was seen ten or more times. The data are from a study of T cells in Graves' hyperthyroidism and ophthalmopathy. Study overall: Blood from the periphery was taken at initial diagnosis, before any treatment.

Amplification yielded TCR beta CDR3 regions, with RNA transcripts as the source. Using the HTBI primer set, a first-round RT-PCR was run on the TCR CDR3. TCRdb re-derived calls from the multiplex PCR reads in MiXCR, one entry per CDR3 protein. The table has about 360,000 distinct CDR3 sequences, about 13% seen once. The V end was cut by 5 bases, the J end by 6 bases, with 11 bases between. The CDR3 is 13 amino acids. The germline V gene encodes CDR1 SGHTA and CDR2 FQGTGA. Patients between 18 and 65 years old had hyperthyroidism, newly diagnosed and lasting under 2 months. Investigators excluded patients with uncontrolled infection, other autoimmune disease, pregnancy or lactation. Diagnoses were made from clinical symptoms, serum measures (thyroxine and TRAb), thyroid ultrasound and orbital computed tomography.

V and J are TRBV7-3 and TRBJ2-1; D gene unclear. Sequencing was carried out using blood. This TCR came from a woman aged 18-29 years with Graves' hyperthyroidism. The CDR3 region is CASSTSPANEQFF. The CDR3 DNA reads TGTGCCAGCAGCACCAGTCCTGCCAATGAGCAGTTCTTC.